This T cell receptor (beta chain) was recorded in a study of T cell responses to AZD1222 COVID-19 vaccine (dated by TCRdb to about 2021). As for the study more broadly: TCR sequencing was performed for roughly 240 trial participants, of whom some 200 were given two doses of AZD1222 and around 26 were given two doses of MenACWY control vaccine. Trial participants were enrolled by age into 18-55, 56-69 and 70-plus year subgroups, with approximately 160, 26 and 62 TCR-sequenced participants respectively. Study-level results and caveats: Because no samples from the day 14 peak response were available, repertoires could be characterized only after the peak T cell response. A significant rise in spike-specific TCR breadth and depth was observed after two AZD1222 doses relative to day 0 and relative to MenACWY recipients. The vaccine-associated CD4 TCRs covered the entire spike protein, and the dominant responses fell in regions 160-218 and 743-854. Only a handful of AZD1222 recipients were SARS-CoV-2 seropositive at baseline, limiting conclusions about previously exposed vaccinees. Participants were mostly white British, with more females than males. The authors suggested clonal diversity may have been underestimated. In the small 56-69-year group, the increase in depth fell short of significance, most likely because of low power. Nearly half of unique spike-specific TCRs reportedly recognized epitopes outside regions mutated in the B.1.351 and B.1.1.7 variants.

What the time point label conveys for this sample: about 28 days (+/-7) after the second vaccine dose. Because spike-specific TCR depth and breadth did not differ between the two schedules, AZD1222 recipients who got a second dose at roughly 4 weeks were pooled with those who got a second dose at roughly 12 weeks. The vaccinee samples were drawn from two UK trials, COV001 and COV002, one of which was a single-blind randomized controlled phase 2/3 trial testing AZD1222 (ChAdOx1 nCoV-19) in healthy adults. Trial participant PBMC samples were collected at day 0 and day 28 after the second dose for TCRbeta chain sequencing. To note about this clone: Its cognate antigen has yet to be identified. No base-level quality is on record; no much larger clone is a single base apart.

The CDR3 regions of human TCRbeta chains were subjected to immunosequencing. The authors' analysis ran thus. Repertoire TCRs were checked for matches against a reference library of SARS-CoV-2-specific TCRs that had been generated using the MIRA antigen-specificity platform. Breadth meant the fraction of unique TCRs that were SARS-CoV-2-associated, whereas depth meant the fraction of total T cells that were SARS-CoV-2-associated. Each spike-specific TCR was assigned to its reactive spike region and to a CD4 or CD8 class using the MIRA data. Log10-transformed breadth and depth values were compared by one-way ANOVA with Sidak's multiple comparisons tests. Imported from immuneACCESS, the table was reduced by TCRdb to in-frame sequences with V and J called. These copies leave out some clones; in studies compared against another copy, an unresolved V gene accounts for under half, and the cause of the remainder is not known. V and J calls plus clone size are reproduced from that table; the DNA served to infer D and trimming. The sample yields 95,000 to 100,000 clones; roughly 86% were counted once. The ten largest clones take up roughly 10% of the sample.

The germline V end is reduced by 4 bases and the J end by 3 bases; junction bases left unmatched: 6. Per the germline V gene, SGHAT is the CDR1 and FQNNGV is the CDR2. Including the terminal cysteine and phenylalanine, the CDR3 comprises 15 residues. Of all the DNA, just the CDR3 is kept, 45 bases in frame from base 1. The sample in question was peripheral blood, obtained 28 days after the second AZD1222 dose. This clonotype was sampled from an adult who received the AZD1222 COVID-19 vaccine. The chain joins TRBV11-2 to TRBJ2-1; 7 bases in between match TRBD1. The DNA sequence is TGTGCCAGCAGCTCAGAGGGGACAGTCTACAATGAGCAGTTCTTC. Translated, it reads CASSSEGTVYNEQFF.